This T cell receptor beta chain was found in a study of response to subunit inactivated influenza vaccine. In TCRdb, the RT-PCR reads were re-called with MiXCR into one record per CDR3 protein. The sample holds some 190,000 distinct CDR3 sequences, 13% to 15% seen once. This clonotype was found a few times. CDR3 size: 16 residues. Trimming removed 7 bases from V and 3 bases from J; junction bases left unmatched: 16. CDR1 is DFQATT, CDR2 SNEGSKA, per germline (reference sequence). The chain is built from TRBV20-1 and TRBJ1-1; TRBD1 matches at 8 bases. The receptor was derived from a man aged 45-60 years who received an inactivated influenza vaccine. Sequencing was performed on CD8+ T cells sorted from PBMCs, taken 5 days after vaccination. The CDR3 DNA follows: TGCAGTGTACCGGACAGGGTTCTGTATTTGGACACTGAAGCTTTCTTT. Translation: CSVPDRVLYLDTEAFF.